This TCR beta chain emerged from a study of T-cell reconstitution after alpha-beta-depleted transplantation in children. Molecular barcoding with unique molecular identifiers was used for the TCRbeta library. TCRdb itself ran the PCR reads through MiXCR, one entry per CDR3 protein. The sample lists 150,000 to 200,000 distinct CDR3 sequences, about 14% seen once, with around 14% in the top ten. The CDR3 covers 14 residues. The V and J ends lost 6 bases and 5 bases respectively, with 17 bases between them. This clonotype occurred many times. This sample comprised PBMCs from the stem cell graft donor, obtained from the stem cell graft. The TCR sequence derives from a human donor who donated a stem cell graft to a child with acute lymphoblastic leukemia. V is TRBV12-3 or TRBV12-4 and J is TRBJ2-7, with D perhaps matching TRBD2 (5 bases). The CDR3 loop is CASRRSGRVDEQYF. The CDR3 DNA sequence: TGTGCCAGCAGACGAAGCGGTAGGGTAGACGAGCAGTACTTC.